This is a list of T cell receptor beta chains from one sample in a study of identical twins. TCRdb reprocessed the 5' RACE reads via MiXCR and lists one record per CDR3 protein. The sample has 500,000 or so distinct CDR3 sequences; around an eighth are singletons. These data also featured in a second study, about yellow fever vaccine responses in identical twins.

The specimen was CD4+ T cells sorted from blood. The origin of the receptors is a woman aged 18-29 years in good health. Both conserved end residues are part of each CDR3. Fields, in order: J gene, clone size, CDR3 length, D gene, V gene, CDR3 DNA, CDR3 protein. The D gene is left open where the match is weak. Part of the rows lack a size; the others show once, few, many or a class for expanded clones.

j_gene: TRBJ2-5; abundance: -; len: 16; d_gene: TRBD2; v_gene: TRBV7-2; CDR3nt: TGTGCCAGCAGCCCACGTAGCGGGGGGCTTTGGGAGACCCAGTACTTC; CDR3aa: CASSPRSGGLWETQYF
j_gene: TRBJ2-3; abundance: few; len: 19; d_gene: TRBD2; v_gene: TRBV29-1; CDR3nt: TGCAGCGTTGATCCCCGACTAGCGGGAGGGGTGGGCCTAGGAGATACGCAGTATTTT; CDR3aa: CSVDPRLAGGVGLGDTQYF
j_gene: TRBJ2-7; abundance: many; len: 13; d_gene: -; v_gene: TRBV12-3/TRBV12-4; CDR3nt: TGTGCCAGCAGTTTAACCAGGGTTGGAGAGCAGTACTTC; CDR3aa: CASSLTRVGEQYF
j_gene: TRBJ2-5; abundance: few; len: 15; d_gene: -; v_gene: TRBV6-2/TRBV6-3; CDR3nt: TGTGCCAGCAGTTATAATCAAGAGGGCGCGGAGACCCAGTACTTC; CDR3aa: CASSYNQEGAETQYF
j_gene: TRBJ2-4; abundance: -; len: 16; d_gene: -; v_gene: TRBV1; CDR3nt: TGCACCAGCACCCAAGAGAAAGACAGAGCCAAAAACATTCAGTACTTC; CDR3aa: CTSTQEKDRAKNIQYF
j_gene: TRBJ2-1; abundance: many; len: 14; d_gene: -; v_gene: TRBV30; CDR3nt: TGTGCCTGGAGTGTGGGGGCACCTACAATTGAGCAGTTCTTC; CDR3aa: CAWSVGAPTIEQFF
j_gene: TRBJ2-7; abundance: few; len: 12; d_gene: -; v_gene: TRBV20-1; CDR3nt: TGCAGTGCTAACCCTCATACCTACGAGCAGTACTTC; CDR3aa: CSANPHTYEQYF
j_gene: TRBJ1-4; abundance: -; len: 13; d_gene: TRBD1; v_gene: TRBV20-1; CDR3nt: TGCAGTGCTCCAGGGGGGACAGCCGAAAAACTGTTTTTT; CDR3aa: CSAPGGTAEKLFF
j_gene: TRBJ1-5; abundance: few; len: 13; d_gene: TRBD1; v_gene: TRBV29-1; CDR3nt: TGCAGCGTTGAGGACAGGGCAGGCCAGCCCCAGCATTTT; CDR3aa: CSVEDRAGQPQHF
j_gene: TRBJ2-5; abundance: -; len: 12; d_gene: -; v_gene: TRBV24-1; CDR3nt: TGTGCCACCAGTGATTCCCCGGAGACCCAGTACTTC; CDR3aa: CATSDSPETQYF
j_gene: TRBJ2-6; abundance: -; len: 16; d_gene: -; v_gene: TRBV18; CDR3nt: TGTGCCAGCTCACCAAAGTCGGGGTCTGGGGCCAACGTCCTGACTTTC; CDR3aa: CASSPKSGSGANVLTF
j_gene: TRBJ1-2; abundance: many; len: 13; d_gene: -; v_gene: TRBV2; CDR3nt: TGTGCCAGCAGTGTCGGAGCTAACTATGGCTACACCTTC; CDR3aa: CASSVGANYGYTF
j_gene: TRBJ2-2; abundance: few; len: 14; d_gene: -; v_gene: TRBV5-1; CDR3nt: TGCGCCAGCACCGGGACGGTGAAAACCGGGGAGCTGTTTTTT; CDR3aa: CASTGTVKTGELFF
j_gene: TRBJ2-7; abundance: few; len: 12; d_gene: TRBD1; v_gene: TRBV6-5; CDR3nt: TGTGCCAGCAGTTTCACGGACAGGGGGCTATTTTTC; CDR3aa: CASSFTDRGLFF
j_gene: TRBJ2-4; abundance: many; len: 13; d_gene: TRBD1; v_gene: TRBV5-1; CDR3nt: TGCGCCAGCAGCGCTGGGACAGAAAACATTCAGTACTTC; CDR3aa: CASSAGTENIQYF
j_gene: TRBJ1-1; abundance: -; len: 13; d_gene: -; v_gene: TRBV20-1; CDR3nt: TGCAGTGCGGAACAGGGAAAACGGAATGAAGCTTTCTTT; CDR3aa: CSAEQGKRNEAFF
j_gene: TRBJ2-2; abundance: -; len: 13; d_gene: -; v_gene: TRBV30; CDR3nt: TGTGCCTGGAGCAAGTTATGGACACGGGAGCTGTTTTTT; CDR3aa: CAWSKLWTRELFF
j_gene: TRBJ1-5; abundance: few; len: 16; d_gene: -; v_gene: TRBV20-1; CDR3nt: TGCAGTGCCATACCAACAAGGGCAGAGGGCAATCAGCCCCAGCATTTT; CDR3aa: CSAIPTRAEGNQPQHF
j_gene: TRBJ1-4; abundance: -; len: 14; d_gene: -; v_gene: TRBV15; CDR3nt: TGTGCCACCAGCAGAGGTTCAACTAATGAAAAACTGTTTTTT; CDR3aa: CATSRGSTNEKLFF
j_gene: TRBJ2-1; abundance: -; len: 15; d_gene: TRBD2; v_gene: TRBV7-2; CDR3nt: TGTGCCAGCAGCAAGACTAGCGGGGACTACAATGAGCAGTTCTTC; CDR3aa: CASSKTSGDYNEQFF
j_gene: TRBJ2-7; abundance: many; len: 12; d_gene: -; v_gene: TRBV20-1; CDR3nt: TGCAGTGCTAGGAGGGGCCCCTACGAGCAGTACTTC; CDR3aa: CSARRGPYEQYF
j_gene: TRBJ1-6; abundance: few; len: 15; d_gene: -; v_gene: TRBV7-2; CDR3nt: TGTGCCAGCAGCTTAGGACAGACTTATAATTCACCCCTCCACTTT; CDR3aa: CASSLGQTYNSPLHF
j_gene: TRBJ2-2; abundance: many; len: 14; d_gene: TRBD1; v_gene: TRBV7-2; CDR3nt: TGTGCCAGCAGTTCGAACAGGGGAACCGGGGAGCTGTTTTTT; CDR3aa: CASSSNRGTGELFF
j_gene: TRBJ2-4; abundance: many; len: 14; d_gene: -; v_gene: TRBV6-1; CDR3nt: TGTGCCAGCATCAGCCGGGACAACAAAAACATTCAGTACTTC; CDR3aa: CASISRDNKNIQYF
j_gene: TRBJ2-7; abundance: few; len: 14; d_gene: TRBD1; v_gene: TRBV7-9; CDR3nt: TGTGCCAGCAGCGCGACGGGACAGGGCTACGAGCAGTACTTC; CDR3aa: CASSATGQGYEQYF
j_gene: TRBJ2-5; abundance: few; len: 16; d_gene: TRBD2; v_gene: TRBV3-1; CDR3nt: TGTGCCAGCACCGTGGGGATCGCGGGAGAGGGGGAGACCCAGTACTTC; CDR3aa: CASTVGIAGEGETQYF
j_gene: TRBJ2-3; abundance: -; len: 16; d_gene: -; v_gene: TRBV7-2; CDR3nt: TGTGCCAGCAGCTCCCGTAGGGGGGGAGAGGGGGATACGCAGTATTTT; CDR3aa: CASSSRRGGEGDTQYF
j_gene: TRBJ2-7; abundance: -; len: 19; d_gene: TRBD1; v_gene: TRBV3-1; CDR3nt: TGTGCCAGCAGCGCATTCCGGGACAGGGGGCGCGGGCTCTCCTACGAGCAGTACTTC; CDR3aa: CASSAFRDRGRGLSYEQYF
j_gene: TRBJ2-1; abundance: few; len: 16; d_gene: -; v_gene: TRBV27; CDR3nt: TGTGCCAGCAGCCTGGAGACGGCGGGATCCTACAATGAGCAGTTCTTC; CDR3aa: CASSLETAGSYNEQFF
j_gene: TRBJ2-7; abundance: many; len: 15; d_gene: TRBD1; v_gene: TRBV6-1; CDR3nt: TGTGCCAGCAGTATGATGGGACAGGGTTACGACGAGCAGTACTTC; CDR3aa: CASSMMGQGYDEQYF
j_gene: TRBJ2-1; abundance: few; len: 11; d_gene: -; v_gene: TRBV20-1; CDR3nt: TGCAGTGCTAGAAGGAACAATGAGCAGTTCTTC; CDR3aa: CSARRNNEQFF
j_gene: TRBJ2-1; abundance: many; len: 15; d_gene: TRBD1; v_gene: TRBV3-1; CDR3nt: TGTGCCAGCAGCCAAGAGGGACAGATCCGCAATGAGCAGTTCTTC; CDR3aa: CASSQEGQIRNEQFF